This T cell receptor (beta chain) was captured in a study of blood T cell repertoires in COVID-19. Study in general: The United States, Italy and Spain provided the acute and convalescent COVID-19 samples. PBMCs, B-cell-depleted T cells, or T cells provided the cDNA or gDNA that made up the material.

The V segment lost 5 bases and the J segment 6 bases; nucleotides outside the gene matches: 4. Germline assignment: CDR1 KGHSH and CDR2 LQKENI. The CDR3 length is 12 residues. Methods used by the authors: Reference gene primer amplification gave nucleated cell count estimates. Method: immunoSEQ multiplex PCR; TCRdb's copy keeps in-frame clones and lacks some. V, J and clone size were drawn from that table, and D and trimming were deduced from the DNA. The sample lists about 110,000 clones; approximately 79% were seen once. The sample taken for sequencing was peripheral blood. V gene TRBV18 combines with J gene TRBJ2-7; 7 bases align to TRBD2. This receptor was taken from a woman aged 80 or over with active or convalescent COVID-19. The CDR3: CASSVGGREQYF. The CDR3 nucleotides read TGTGCCAGCTCAGTGGGAGGGCGCGAGCAGTACTTC.